Below, 27 T cell receptor beta chains from the same sample are listed, as sequenced in a study of CD8+CD57+ T cells in acquired aplastic anemia. TCR beta VDJ combinations and CDR3 sequences were profiled from genomic DNA. Using its own MiXCR run on the reads, TCRdb lists one record per CDR3 protein. The profile shows hundreds of thousands of distinct CDR3 sequences, 50% to 65% of them singletons. Before being chosen for sequencing, patients had shown CD8+CD57+ cell expansion by flow cytometry. Sequenced input: sorted CD4+, CD8+, or CD8+CD57+ T cells (not recorded which) from PBMCs. The source is a human donor with aplastic anemia.

Remarks on this clonotype: Its ends do not fully match the called genes, so a read error is possible. The chain uses TRBV10-1 and TRBJ2-1; 7 bases are a match to TRBD2. CDR1 WNHNN and CDR2 SYGVQD come from the germline V gene (reference sequence). The CDR3 spans 16 residues. In DNA form, the CDR3 reads TGCGCCAGCGGTGTCGAAGTAGCGGGCTCCTACAATGAGCGGTTCTTC. Amino acids: CASGVEVAGSYNERFF.

J is TRBJ2-5 and V is TRBV7-9; tentatively, D is TRBD2 (5 bases). This CDR3 has 13 amino acids. Germline CDR1 reads SEHNR; CDR2 reads FQNEAQ (reference sequence). The germline V and J ends were trimmed by 5 bases and 1 base, with 8 bases remaining between them. The CDR3 DNA is TGTGCCAGCAGCCCCACTAGCCAAGAGACCCAGTACTTC. Translation gives CASSPTSQETQYF. Together with reference TRBV7-9 and TRBJ2-5, the CDR3 gives the full variable domain: DTGVSQNPRHKITKRGQNVTFRCDPISEHNRLYWYRQTLGQGPEFLTYFQNEAQLEKSRLLSDRFSAERPKGSFSTLEIQRTEQGDSAMYLCASSPTSQETQYFGPGTRLLVL.

The V call is TRBV7-8, the J call TRBJ2-1; a weak D match, TRBD2 (6 bases). The ends were cut back, 2 bases at V and 3 bases at J, with 11 bases in the middle. CDR1 is SGHVS and CDR2 is FQNEAQ in the germline V gene. This CDR3 region has 15 residues. CDR3 nucleotide sequence: TGTGCCAGCAGCTTATCCGCGGGAAACTACAATGAGCAGTTCTTC. Protein product: CASSLSAGNYNEQFF.

V usage is TRBV20-1 and J usage is TRBJ2-5, with 11 bases fitting TRBD2. The CDR3 covers 14 residues. J gave up 5 bases and V 4 bases, and 6 bases lay outside the gene matches. Germline CDR1 reads DFQATT; CDR2 reads SNEGSKA (reference sequence). The chain's CDR3 is CSAMTASGRETQYF. The CDR3 coding sequence is TGCAGTGCTATGACGGCTAGCGGGAGGGAGACCCAGTACTTC.

This sequence joins TRBV7-8 and TRBJ2-3, with 9 nucleotides matching TRBD2. Germline assignment: CDR1 SGHVS and CDR2 FQNEAQ. The CDR3 extends over 15 amino acids. Losses at the gene ends were 5 bases for V and 2 bases for J; bases not matched to a gene: 5. Written as DNA, the CDR3 is TGTGCCAGCAGCGGGCGGGAGGGGTACACAGATACGCAGTATTTT. Protein: CASSGREGYTDTQYF.

CDR3 sequence reads: CASSFQRGAGYEQYF. CDR3 nucleotides: TGTGCCAGCAGCTTCCAAAGAGGGGCCGGGTACGAGCAGTACTTC. The chain carries TRBV7-6 and TRBJ2-7; either TRBD1 or TRBD2 may supply D (5 bases each). The V end lost 3 bases, the J end lost 4 bases, and 16 bases lay between the germline ends. The germline CDR1 and CDR2 sequences are SGHVS and FNYEAQ. The CDR3 loop spans 15 amino acids.

The chain recombines TRBV12-3 or TRBV12-4 with TRBJ2-7; 7 positions agree with TRBD1. The length of the CDR3 is 13 residues. The J segment lost 4 bases and the V segment lost 4 bases, leaving 4 bases of the junction unmatched. The CDR3 nucleotides are TGTGCCAGCAGTTCGGACAGGAGGTACGAGCAGTACTTC. This translates into CASSSDRRYEQYF.

The chain recombines TRBV27 with TRBJ1-5; D is undetermined. The CDR3 has 16 residues. The V and J ends lost 0 bases and 0 bases respectively, with 9 bases between them. CDR1 and CDR2 from the germline V gene are MNHEY and SMNVEV (reference sequence). This chain's CDR3 is CASSLSLGLSNQPQHF. Here the CDR3 DNA reads TGTGCCAGCAGTTTATCTCTCGGGCTTAGCAATCAGCCCCAGCATTTT.

This clonotype was observed a few times. An end of the junction does not agree with germline; a read error may underlie this. The rearrangement uses TRBV7-7 and TRBJ2-7; D is possibly TRBD2 (5 bases). CDR3 length equals 13 residues. In germline, CDR1 is SSHAT, CDR2 FNYEAQ (reference sequence). This CDR3 reads CASSLREGGEQYF. The CDR3 DNA is TGTGCTAGCAGCTTAAGGGAAGGAGGCGAGCAGTACTTC.

This clonotype was observed once. At one of its ends the junction is not consistent with the germline gene, which may arise from a read error. This chain joins TRBV5-1 and TRBJ2-3; 9 nucleotides align to TRBD2. The length of the CDR3 is 15 residues. Germline loops: CDR1 SGHRS, CDR2 YFSETQ. The CDR3 sequence is CASSLVIAGDNEQYF. The DNA for the CDR3 is TGTGCCAGCAGCTTGGTTATAGCGGGAGACAATGAGCAGTATTTT.

This clonotype appeared many times. This chain connects TRBV20-1 to TRBJ1-6, with D unclear. The CDR3 runs 15 residues. Germline CDR1 and CDR2: DFQATT and SNEGSKA (reference sequence). Trimming pared 2 bases from V and 5 bases from J, leaving 13 bases between. The CDR3 is CSARYSDKNNSPLHF. The CDR3 coding sequence is TGCAGTGCTAGATACTCAGACAAGAATAATTCACCCCTCCACTTT.

The genes are TRBV6-1 and TRBJ1-5; D uncertain. Germline CDR1 and CDR2: MNHNS and SASEGT. This CDR3 has 11 amino acids. Trimming stripped 8 bases from V and 6 bases from J, with 8 bases between. This CDR3 reads CASERGQPQHF. CDR3 DNA sequence: TGTGCCAGCGAAAGAGGTCAGCCCCAGCATTTT.

This clonotype was found a few times. This chain connects TRBV20-1 to TRBJ2-7; either TRBD1 or TRBD2 may fit D (5 bases each). Trimming stripped 4 bases from V and 0 bases from J, with 13 bases between. The germline CDR1 and CDR2 sequences are DFQATT and SNEGSKA (reference sequence). The CDR3 is 14 amino acids. This CDR3 is CSAIPYGASYEQYF. In nucleotides, the CDR3 is TGCAGTGCTATTCCCTACGGGGCCTCCTACGAGCAGTACTTC.

The V gene is TRBV11-1, the J gene TRBJ2-1; 16 bases line up with TRBD2. The V gene's germline CDR1 is SGHAT and CDR2 FQDESV (reference sequence). The CDR3 is 21 amino acids. V was pared by 3 bases and J by 1 base, with 12 bases of the junction left unmatched. CDR3 sequence (DNA): TGTGCCAGCAGCTTTCCAGGGGAACCGGGACTAGCGGGAGGGTCCTACAATGAGCAGTTCTTC. Amino acids: CASSFPGEPGLAGGSYNEQFF. The whole variable domain, filled in from reference TRBV11-1 and TRBJ2-1, reads EAEVAQSPRYKITEKSQAVAFWCDPISGHATLYWYRQILGQGPELLVQFQDESVVDDSQLPKDRFSAERLKGVDSTLKIQPAELGDSAMYLCASSFPGEPGLAGGSYNEQFFGPGTRLTVL.

This chain uses TRBV24-1 with TRBJ2-1; no clear D gene. V was clipped by 1 base and J by 5 bases, with 8 bases between them. There are 14 residues in the CDR3. Germline V lookup: CDR1 KGHDR, CDR2 SFDVKD. Here the CDR3 DNA reads TGTGCCACCAGTGATTTAGCAGATAACAATGAGCAGTTCTTC. Residues: CATSDLADNNEQFF.

The chain recombines TRBV19 with TRBJ2-7, with 8 bases fitting TRBD2. Germline assignment: CDR1 LNHDA and CDR2 SQIVND (reference sequence). The CDR3 is made up of 15 amino acids. The junction had 11 bases not matched to a gene; V was cut back by 6 bases and J by 4 bases. In DNA, the CDR3 is TGTGCCAGTAGCAAGACTAGCGCCCTACCTTACGAGCAGTACTTC. Protein sequence: CASSKTSALPYEQYF.

This clonotype was seen only once. CDR3 protein: CSAPRTSGQETQYF. DNA for the CDR3: TGCAGCGCCCCGCGGACTAGCGGCCAAGAGACCCAGTACTTC. The chain recombines TRBV29-1 with TRBJ2-5; 10 bases line up with TRBD2. The CDR3 consists of 14 residues. V lost 7 bases and J lost 1; bases outside the gene matches: 6. CDR1 is SQVTM and CDR2 is ANQGSEA in the germline V gene. The full variable domain, rest sourced from reference TRBV29-1 and TRBJ2-5, is SAVISQKPSRDICQRGTSLTIQCQVDSQVTMMFWYRQQPGQSLTLIATANQGSEATYESGFVIDKFPISRPNLTFSTLTVSNMSPEDSSIYLCSAPRTSGQETQYFGPGTRLLVL.

V is TRBV27 and J is TRBJ2-7, with D possibly called TRBD1 or TRBD2 (5 bases each). The CDR3 runs 15 residues. V lost 5 bases and J 0 bases, leaving 14 bases between the germline ends. Germline V gene lookup returns CDR1 MNHEY and CDR2 SMNVEV (reference sequence). CDR3 in amino acids: CASSPAWGFSYEQYF. In DNA form, the CDR3 reads TGTGCCAGCAGTCCCGCCTGGGGGTTCTCCTACGAGCAGTACTTC.

The sample holds one count of this clonotype. This chain connects TRBV12-3 or TRBV12-4 to TRBJ1-1; tentatively, D is TRBD1 (6 bases). CDR3 length: 16 amino acids. V lost 4 bases, J lost 0 bases, and 15 bases lay in between. The CDR3 region has the DNA TGTGCCAGCAGTTCCAACACCAGGGGACTGAACACTGAAGCTTTCTTT. This encodes CASSSNTRGLNTEAFF.

Many counts were recorded for this clonotype. The chain recombines TRBV11-2 with TRBJ1-1; D unclear. This CDR3 spans 15 amino acids. Looked up from germline, CDR1 is SGHAT and CDR2 is FQNNGV. V lost 1 base and J lost 0, with 9 bases in between. CDR3 in amino acids: CASSLVVGMNTEAFF. For the CDR3, the DNA is TGTGCCAGCAGCTTAGTGGTTGGGATGAACACTGAAGCTTTCTTT.

V usage is TRBV7-6 and J usage is TRBJ1-1, with D perhaps matching TRBD1 (5 bases). This CDR3 has 16 residues. Trimming removed 4 bases at V and 1 base at J, with 16 bases between. Germline V lookup: CDR1 SGHVS, CDR2 FNYEAQ. The CDR3: CASSSPGGDGNTEAFF. The DNA of the CDR3 is TGTGCCAGCAGCTCCCCCGGGGGGGATGGGAACACTGAAGCTTTCTTT.

J is TRBJ1-3 and V is TRBV7-9, with a tentative D call TRBD1 (6 bases). CDR1 SEHNR and CDR2 FQNEAQ come from the germline V gene (reference sequence). This CDR3 comprises 15 residues. V lost 5 bases and J lost 0, with 11 bases in between. CDR3 residues: CASSRGQISGNTIYF. In nucleotides, the CDR3 is TGTGCCAGCAGCCGTGGACAGATCTCTGGAAACACCATATATTTT.

The rearrangement uses TRBV19 and TRBJ2-3; TRBD2 agrees at 16 bases. Germline V gene data show CDR1 as LNHDA and CDR2 as SQIVND (reference sequence). Trimming at V came to 4 bases and at J to 6 bases, leaving 1 base not matched to a gene. The length of the CDR3 is 15 residues. As DNA, the CDR3 is TGTGCCAGTAGTACGGGACTAGCGGGGGGGGATACGCAGTATTTT. It yields the protein CASSTGLAGGDTQYF.

V gene TRBV12-3 or TRBV12-4 combines with J gene TRBJ2-5; TRBD1 matches 7 bases. J gave up 3 bases and V 5 bases, and 6 bases lay outside the gene matches. CDR3 length: 14 residues. The CDR3 region is CASSTRQGKETQYF. CDR3 nucleotide sequence: TGTGCCAGCAGTACCCGACAGGGAAAAGAGACCCAGTACTTC.

The chain recombines TRBV9 with TRBJ2-7; D unclear. V was clipped by 0 bases and J by 5 bases, with 9 bases between them. CDR1 and CDR2 (germline): SGDLS, YYNGEE. The CDR3 consists of 13 residues. The CDR3 DNA reads TGTGCCAGCAGCGTAGCTGAGAGAGACGAGCAGTACTTC. Translating it yields CASSVAERDEQYF.

This chain uses TRBV20-1 with TRBJ2-3; 11 nucleotides match TRBD2. After removal of 5 bases from V and 2 bases from J, the junction contained 6 bases not matched to a gene. The CDR3 is 15 amino acids. Germline values: CDR1 DFQATT, CDR2 SNEGSKA (reference sequence). CDR3 sequence: CSAWGLAVPTDTQYF. The CDR3 coding sequence is TGCAGTGCTTGGGGACTAGCGGTTCCCACAGATACGCAGTATTTT.

This clonotype was picked up a small number of times. This sequence joins TRBV10-3 and TRBJ1-1; D gene ambiguous. Per the germline V gene, CDR1 is ENHRY and CDR2 is SYGVKD. This CDR3 comprises 14 residues. Trimming shortened V by 0 bases and J by 4 bases, and 9 bases separated the two germline ends. This CDR3 is CAISESIRGTEAFF. For the CDR3, the DNA is TGTGCCATCAGTGAGTCGATTCGAGGCACTGAAGCTTTCTTT.